This T cell receptor (beta chain) originates from a study of control samples from healthy donors and cancer patients. The repertoire was sequenced with immunoSEQ multiplex PCR; TCRdb's copy has only in-frame clones and lacks some. In the table there are 90,000 or so clones, 85% to 90% of which are singletons. CDR3 length: 13 amino acids. V shed 4 bases and J shed 3 bases, with 11 bases lying between them. CDR1 and CDR2 (germline): SGDLS, YYNGEE. The chain is built from TRBV9 and TRBJ2-7; D is perhaps TRBD2 (5 bases). The TCR sequence derives from a woman aged 60-75 years in good health. The sequenced sample consisted of blood. The CDR3 DNA sequence: TGTGCCAGCAGCTCGGACGGAGGCTACGAGCAGTACTTC. It is translated as CASSSDGGYEQYF.